This record covers a single TCR beta chain. This entry is derived from a study of technical replicates of blood from a few donors. There are 13 residues in the CDR3. CDR1 SGHVS and CDR2 FNYEAQ come from the germline V gene. The V gene lost 4 bases and the J gene lost 6 bases, with 13 bases spanning the gap. Generated by immunoSEQ multiplex PCR, the TCRdb table keeps only in-frame clones and is missing some. Of about 100,000 clones listed, 96% are singletons. V gene TRBV7-6 combines with J gene TRBJ2-7; D gene unclear. The TCR was taken from a human donor in good health. Sequenced sample: T cells isolated from PBMCs. CDR3 nucleotides: TGTGCCAGCAGCTCCCTAGAGTCGGGCGAGCAGTACTTC. Amino acid sequence: CASSSLESGEQYF.